The 8 T cell receptor beta chains presented below share a single source sample, sequenced in a study of cytomegalovirus exposure and HLA in healthy donors. Both 60 Vbeta primers and 13 Jbeta primers went into the PCR. Assay used: immunoSEQ multiplex PCR; TCRdb lists only in-frame clones, some missing. The sample holds some 85,000 clones, approximately 84% seen once. The sample consisted of PBMCs. The receptors stem from a man aged 18 to 35 in good health and CMV-seronegative.

J is TRBJ1-1 and V is TRBV28; a weak D match, TRBD1 (6 bases). The germline V and J ends were trimmed by 3 bases and 3 bases, with 17 bases remaining between them. The germline gives CDR1 MDHEN, CDR2 SYDVKM. The CDR3 has 16 residues. As DNA, the CDR3 is TGTGCCAGCAGTTTGGATGCCAGCCAGGGGCACACTGAAGCTTTCTTT. It is translated as CASSLDASQGHTEAFF.

This sequence joins TRBV6-5 and TRBJ1-4; 11 positions match TRBD1. Germline lookup yields CDR1 MNHEY and CDR2 SVGAGI. CDR3 length equals 16 residues. V gave up 0 bases and J gave up 10 bases; unmatched junction bases: 7. CDR3 sequence reads: CASSYSTGTGGGKLFF. CDR3 bases: TGTGCCAGCAGTTACTCGACCGGGACAGGGGGAGGAAAACTGTTTTTT.

The chain has TRBV6-1 and TRBJ2-7; 7 bases agree with TRBD1. Per germline, CDR1 MNHNS and CDR2 SASEGT. The V and J ends lost 4 bases and 2 bases, in that order; junction bases with no gene match: 8. The CDR3 covers 15 residues. CDR3 nucleotides: TGTGCCAGCAGTGGAAAAACAGGGGCAACCTACGAGCAGTACTTC. This sequence encodes CASSGKTGATYEQYF.

The chain has TRBV28 and TRBJ1-2, with D possibly being TRBD1 (5 bases). The CDR3 loop spans 15 amino acids. In germline, CDR1 is MDHEN, CDR2 SYDVKM. V was cut by 4 bases and J by 0 bases, with 12 bases left in between. The CDR3, as DNA: TGTGCCAGCAGTTCCGCCTCGACAGCTAACTATGGCTACACCTTC. Amino acid sequence: CASSSASTANYGYTF.

The chain joins TRBV15 to TRBJ2-4, with a tentative D call TRBD1 (5 bases). Between the trimmed V and J ends, which lost 0 bases and 0 bases, there was a span of 12 bases. The CDR3 is 17 residues long. Germline V gene lookup returns CDR1 LNHNV and CDR2 YYDKDF (reference sequence). DNA for the CDR3: TGTGCCACCAGCAGAGATGGGGCAGCCGTAGCCAAAAACATTCAGTACTTC. Its protein is CATSRDGAAVAKNIQYF.

The chain uses TRBV6-5 and TRBJ2-7; D is unresolved. The CDR3 totals 15 residues. Germline V gene lookup returns CDR1 MNHEY and CDR2 SVGAGI. With 5 bases removed from V and 0 bases from J, the gap between germline ends came to 14 bases. The CDR3 region is CASSPLPYDSYEQYF. DNA for the CDR3: TGTGCCAGCAGTCCTTTGCCCTACGACTCCTACGAGCAGTACTTC.

V is TRBV19 and J is TRBJ1-4, with 7 bases fitting TRBD1. The CDR3 spans 16 residues. Trimming at V came to 6 bases and at J to 7 bases, leaving 14 bases not matched to a gene. The germline V gene has CDR1 LNHDA and CDR2 SQIVND (reference sequence). This CDR3 reads CASRPPRQGKSEKLFF. CDR3 nucleotides: TGTGCCAGTAGGCCCCCTCGACAGGGCAAATCTGAAAAACTGTTTTTT.

V is TRBV27 and J is TRBJ1-2; D is undetermined. Germline loops: CDR1 MNHEY, CDR2 SMNVEV (reference sequence). The V end lost 4 bases, the J end lost 2 bases, and 14 bases lay between the germline ends. The CDR3 is 15 residues long. CDR3 sequence reads: CASSYLGSPNYGYTF. DNA of the CDR3: TGTGCCAGCAGTTATCTGGGCAGCCCGAACTATGGCTACACCTTC.